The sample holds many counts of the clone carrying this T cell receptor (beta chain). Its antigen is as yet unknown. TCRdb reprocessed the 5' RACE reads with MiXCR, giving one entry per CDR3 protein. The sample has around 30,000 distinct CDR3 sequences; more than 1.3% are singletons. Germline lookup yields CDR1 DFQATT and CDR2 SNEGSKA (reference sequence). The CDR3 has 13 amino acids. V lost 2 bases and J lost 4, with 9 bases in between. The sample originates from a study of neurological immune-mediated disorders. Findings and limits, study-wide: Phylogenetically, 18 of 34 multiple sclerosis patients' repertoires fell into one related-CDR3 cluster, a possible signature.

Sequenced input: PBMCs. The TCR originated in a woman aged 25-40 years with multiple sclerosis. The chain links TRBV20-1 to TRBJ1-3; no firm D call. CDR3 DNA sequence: TGCAGTGCTAGACACGGCTACGGAAACACCATATATTTT. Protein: CSARHGYGNTIYF.